Each of the 32 T cell receptor beta chains below was sequenced from the same sample in a study of blood T cells in healthy people across ages (dated by TCRdb to the mid-2010s). The receptor library was made with 5' RACE. Sequenced using an Illumina HiSeq 2500. The second PCR ran for roughly 7 to 12 cycles and used a J-beta primer mix along with a sample-barcoded 5' primer. TCRdb itself trimmed the public reads at Q25 with fastp, ran MiXCR and retained productive beta chains. Rows are unified per CDR3 protein, each entry keeping the most common DNA and genes. The sample table holds about 930,000 distinct CDR3 sequences, of which roughly 29% were seen once. The ten largest clones capture roughly 10% of the sample. These same data were also listed under a study on T cells of mothers and their children.

Specimen: blood. The receptors were gathered from a woman between 40 and 55 years old in good health.

In its sample, this clonotype was seen many times. The chain has TRBV12-3 or TRBV12-4 and TRBJ2-7; possible D gene TRBD1, 5 bases. The ends were cut back, 3 bases at V and 4 bases at J, with 7 bases in the middle. CDR3 length: 12 residues. CDR3 coding DNA: TGTGCCAGCAGTTTGGGGCAGTACGAGCAGTACTTC. Translating it yields CASSLGQYEQYF.

The J gene is TRBJ1-1, the V gene TRBV28; unclear D gene. This CDR3 has 12 residues. V was cut by 8 bases and J by 4 bases, with 11 bases left in between. CDR1 is MDHEN and CDR2 is SYDVKM in the germline V gene. Here the CDR3 DNA reads TGTGCCAGCCCCGGGGTGATCACTGAAGCTTTCTTT. It translates to CASPGVITEAFF.

J is TRBJ2-3 and V is TRBV12-3 or TRBV12-4; 11 bases fit TRBD2. This CDR3 comprises 14 residues. The junction had 3 bases not matched to a gene; V was cut back by 6 bases and J by 4 bases. In nucleotides, the CDR3 is TGTGCCAGCAGCCCTAGCGGGGGGCCAGATACGCAGTATTTT. Translation gives CASSPSGGPDTQYF.

This clonotype appeared once. V usage is TRBV20-1 and J usage is TRBJ1-1; TRBD1 matches at 8 bases. The J segment lost 3 bases and the V segment lost 3 bases, leaving 6 bases of the junction unmatched. CDR1 is DFQATT and CDR2 is SNEGSKA in the germline V gene (reference sequence). This CDR3 has 14 amino acids. CDR3 in amino acids: CSASFRGPDTEAFF. For the CDR3, the DNA is TGCAGTGCTAGTTTCAGGGGGCCCGACACTGAAGCTTTCTTT.

The sample holds a few counts of this clonotype. The chain couples TRBV25-1 to TRBJ1-5; the match to TRBD1 covers 7 bases. V dropped 3 bases and J dropped 1; count of bases not matched to a gene: 0. CDR1 is MGHDK and CDR2 is SYGVNS in the germline V gene. This CDR3 is built from 14 residues. Here the CDR3 reads CASSEGQSNQPQHF. The CDR3 DNA reads as TGTGCCAGCAGTGAGGGACAGAGCAATCAGCCCCAGCATTTT.

This clonotype has more than one count but fewer than ten. The gene calls are TRBV27 and TRBJ1-2; D is perhaps TRBD1 (5 bases). The germline CDR1 and CDR2 sequences are MNHEY and SMNVEV (reference sequence). This CDR3 has 14 residues. The V gene lost 5 bases and the J gene lost 8 bases, with 18 bases spanning the gap. DNA for the CDR3: TGTGCCAGCAGTGAACCAGGGTATCTTTCGGGCTACACCTTC. Translating gives CASSEPGYLSGYTF.

Comment on this clonotype: A single base separates this from a much larger clone, so it may be a read error. This chain connects TRBV3-1 to TRBJ2-7; 10 bases are a match to TRBD1. This CDR3 has 17 amino acids. Germline CDR1 is LGHDT and CDR2 is YNNKEL (reference sequence). Trimming at V came to 1 base and at J to 3 bases, leaving 9 bases not matched to a gene. The CDR3 here is CASSQAQHRDRGYEQYF. The CDR3, as DNA: TGTGCCAGCAGCCAAGCCCAGCACCGGGACAGGGGCTACGAGCAGTACTTC.

V gene TRBV3-1 combines with J gene TRBJ2-7, with 9 bases matching TRBD2. V was clipped by 6 bases and J by 7 bases; unmatched bases: 13. CDR3 length: 15 amino acids. Germline V gene sequence: CDR1 LGHDT, CDR2 YNNKEL (reference sequence). DNA of the CDR3: TGTGCCAGCAGTCAAAATGCGGGGGGGACAAATGAGCAGTACTTC. This gives the protein CASSQNAGGTNEQYF.

The gene calls are TRBV5-1 and TRBJ2-1; D possibly corresponds to TRBD2 (5 bases). Deletions cut 0 bases from V and 0 bases from J, with 13 bases between. The germline gives CDR1 SGHRS, CDR2 YFSETQ. The CDR3 has 17 residues. As DNA, the CDR3 is TGCGCCAGCAGCTTGGCACTAGGCGAGGGCTCCTACAATGAGCAGTTCTTC. This codes for CASSLALGEGSYNEQFF. Complete variable domain (other parts from reference TRBV5-1 and TRBJ2-1): KAGVTQTPRYLIKTRGQQVTLSCSPISGHRSVSWYQQTPGQGLQFLFEYFSETQRNKGNFPGRFSGRQFSNSRSEMNVSTLELGDSALYLCASSLALGEGSYNEQFFGPGTRLTVL.

This clonotype was found many times. The chain recombines TRBV11-2 with TRBJ2-7; possibly TRBD1 for D (6 bases). The germline CDR1 and CDR2 sequences are SGHAT and FQNNGV. Between the trimmed V and J ends, which lost 3 bases and 7 bases, there was a span of 16 bases. CDR3 length: 14 amino acids. The CDR3 loop reads CASSFVDSRGEQYF. Written as DNA, the CDR3 is TGTGCCAGCAGCTTCGTCGATTCTAGGGGGGAGCAGTACTTC.

This clonotype occurred a few times. This sequence joins TRBV9 and TRBJ2-3; D ambiguous. Between the trimmed V and J ends, which lost 3 bases and 2 bases, there was a span of 13 bases. This CDR3 is 15 amino acids long. Per germline, CDR1 SGDLS and CDR2 YYNGEE. CDR3 amino acids: CASSGYHQTTDTQYF. Here the CDR3 DNA reads TGTGCCAGCAGCGGCTACCATCAGACCACAGATACGCAGTATTTT. The complete variable domain, with remaining parts taken from reference TRBV9 and TRBJ2-3, reads DSGVTQTPKHLITATGQRVTLRCSPRSGDLSVYWYQQSLDQGLQFLIQYYNGEERAKGNILERFSAQQFPDLHSELNLSSLELGDSALYFCASSGYHQTTDTQYFGPGTRLTVL.

V is TRBV28 and J is TRBJ1-2; D is perhaps TRBD1 (5 bases). Germline V gives CDR1 MDHEN, CDR2 SYDVKM. CDR3 length: 15 residues. V lost 7 bases and J 3 bases, leaving 18 bases between the germline ends. The CDR3: CASNRDSVAHYGYTF. The DNA for the CDR3 is TGTGCCAGCAACCGAGACAGCGTCGCTCACTATGGCTACACCTTC.

The gene calls are TRBV7-6 and TRBJ1-2, with D perhaps TRBD1 (5 bases). This CDR3 has 15 residues. V gave up 3 bases and J gave up 6 bases, with 17 bases separating them. Germline V gene lookup returns CDR1 SGHVS and CDR2 FNYEAQ. The CDR3 loop is CASSFRPDRGNGYTF. The CDR3 nucleotides are TGTGCCAGCAGCTTTCGCCCCGACCGGGGCAATGGCTACACCTTC.

In DNA form, the CDR3 reads TGTGCCAGCAGTACCCCTTCGGGAGTGGCTGAAGCTTTCTTT. It encodes CASSTPSGVAEAFF. This chain connects TRBV28 to TRBJ1-1, with D unresolved. V lost 5 bases, J lost 6 bases, and 16 bases lay in between. Per germline, CDR1 MDHEN and CDR2 SYDVKM. The CDR3 consists of 14 residues. The complete variable domain, with remaining parts taken from reference TRBV28 and TRBJ1-1, reads DVKVTQSSRYLVKRTGEKVFLECVQDMDHENMFWYRQDPGLGLRLIYFSYDVKMKEKGDIPEGYSVSREKKERFSLILESASTNQTSMYLCASSTPSGVAEAFFGQGTRLTVV.

V gene TRBV29-1 combines with J gene TRBJ2-1; 9 positions agree with TRBD2. The CDR3 is 16 amino acids. J was trimmed by 7 bases and V by 3 bases; bases with no gene match: 13. Germline-derived CDR1 and CDR2 are SQVTM and ANQGSEA. CDR3 DNA sequence: TGCAGCGTTGAGAATCGGCGGGGGGGCCGGGGGAATGAGCAGTTCTTC. This sequence encodes CSVENRRGGRGNEQFF.

This clonotype was seen at least ten times. One junction end disagrees with the germline gene, perhaps due to a read error. This chain joins TRBV28 and TRBJ1-2; the D is unclear. There are 13 residues in the CDR3. Germline CDR1 MDHEN, CDR2 SYDVKM. In nucleotides, the CDR3 is TGCGCCAGCAGCTTACCGGGGAACTATGGCTACACCTTC. This codes for CASSLPGNYGYTF.

This chain connects TRBV5-1 to TRBJ1-6; 8 bases fit TRBD1. Trimming removed 4 bases from V and 7 bases from J; junction bases left unmatched: 7. Germline V gene data show CDR1 as SGHRS and CDR2 as YFSETQ. The CDR3 covers 15 residues. The chain's CDR3 is CASSTGQGGNSPLHF. CDR3 sequence (DNA): TGCGCCAGCAGCACTGGACAGGGAGGCAATTCACCCCTCCACTTT.

The V and J genes are TRBV28 and TRBJ2-7; 7 bases align to TRBD1. The CDR3 spans 14 residues. Germline values: CDR1 MDHEN, CDR2 SYDVKM. Trimming cost V 6 bases and J 7 bases; bases outside gene matches: 12. CDR3 amino acids: CASSPGQRSLEQYF. The CDR3, as DNA: TGTGCCAGCAGCCCGGGACAGCGCTCCCTTGAGCAGTACTTC.

This clonotype was detected a few times. This chain connects TRBV20-1 to TRBJ2-5, with TRBD1 matching over 8 bases. The CDR3 extends over 16 amino acids. Germline V gene sequence: CDR1 DFQATT, CDR2 SNEGSKA (reference sequence). J was trimmed by 2 bases and V by 5 bases; bases with no gene match: 13. The CDR3 nucleotides read TGCAGTGCTGCAGCACTGACAGGGGCAGGTCAAGAGACCCAGTACTTC. It encodes CSAAALTGAGQETQYF.

Notes on this clonotype: A much larger clone sits a single nucleotide away, making a read error possible. CDR3: CASSSSGTYGHTF. CDR3 in DNA: TGTGCCAGCAGCTCCTCAGGGACTTATGGCCACACCTTC. The chain carries TRBV11-2 and TRBJ1-2; D is possibly TRBD1 (5 bases). CDR3 length: 13 residues. Germline lookup yields CDR1 SGHAT and CDR2 FQNNGV. The full variable domain, with the rest looked up from reference TRBV11-2 and TRBJ1-2, is EAGVAQSPRYKIIEKRQSVAFWCNPISGHATLYWYQQILGQGPKLLIQFQNNGVVDDSQLPKDRFSAERLKGVDSTLKIQPAKLEDSAVYLCASSSSGTYGHTFGSGTRLTVV.

J is TRBJ2-7 and V is TRBV6-2 or TRBV6-3; D possibly corresponds to TRBD1 (6 bases). CDR1 is MNHEY, CDR2 SVGEGT, per germline. The CDR3 has 14 residues. V was cut by 5 bases and J by 0 bases, with 11 bases left in between. DNA of the CDR3: TGTGCCAGCAGTGCCCGGGACAACTCCTACGAGCAGTACTTC. Its translation: CASSARDNSYEQYF.

This chain joins TRBV18 and TRBJ1-1; D is perhaps TRBD1 (6 bases). Germline lookup yields CDR1 KGHSH and CDR2 LQKENI. V was cut by 1 base and J by 3 bases, with 6 bases left in between. The CDR3 extends over 13 amino acids. CDR3 loop: CASSPRQDTEAFF. CDR3 nucleotides: TGTGCCAGCTCACCACGACAGGACACTGAAGCTTTCTTT.

This clonotype has more than one count but fewer than ten. The rearrangement uses TRBV6-5 and TRBJ2-3; the D gene is possibly TRBD1 (6 bases). Trimming removed 6 bases at V and 2 bases at J, with 18 bases between. The CDR3 length is 16 residues. Germline values: CDR1 MNHEY, CDR2 SVGAGI. CDR3 amino acids: CASSPRTVDHTDTQYF. Here the CDR3 DNA reads TGTGCCAGCAGCCCCCGGACAGTAGACCACACAGATACGCAGTATTTT.

The J gene is TRBJ1-3, the V gene TRBV29-1; D might be TRBD1 (6 bases). CDR3 length: 16 residues. The V and J ends lost 6 bases and 0 bases respectively, with 18 bases between them. The germline gives CDR1 SQVTM, CDR2 ANQGSEA. The CDR3 spells CSVTGGRGVSGNTIYF. In DNA form, the CDR3 reads TGCAGCGTCACCGGGGGGAGGGGGGTCTCTGGAAACACCATATATTTT.

This chain uses TRBV5-1 with TRBJ2-3; TRBD1 might be the D (6 bases). The CDR3 spans 14 residues. Trimming removed 3 bases at V and 2 bases at J, with 10 bases between. CDR1 and CDR2 from the germline V gene are SGHRS and YFSETQ. For the CDR3, the DNA is TGCGCCAGCAGCTCCGGACAGACCACAGATACGCAGTATTTT. It yields the protein CASSSGQTTDTQYF.

The rearrangement joins TRBV12-3 or TRBV12-4 to TRBJ2-3; D is tentatively TRBD1 or TRBD2 (5 bases each). V was cut by 4 bases and J by 5 bases, with 22 bases left in between. This CDR3 is built from 17 residues. Here the CDR3 reads CASSWTGTQRSGDTQYF. In DNA form, the CDR3 reads TGTGCCAGCAGTTGGACCGGGACCCAGAGGAGCGGAGATACGCAGTATTTT.

This sequence joins TRBV29-1 and TRBJ2-7, with TRBD1 matching 7 bases. The CDR3 is made up of 14 amino acids. V lost 2 bases to trimming and J lost 7 bases; unmatched junction nucleotides: 11. Germline loops: CDR1 SQVTM, CDR2 ANQGSEA. CDR3 bases: TGCAGCGTTGAATCCAGGGGGATGAGGGATGAGCAGTACTTC. As protein: CSVESRGMRDEQYF.

On this clonotype itself: Given a much more abundant clone one base away, this may be a read error. The chain carries TRBV10-3 and TRBJ2-5; 9 positions agree with TRBD1. The V gene end was trimmed by 8 bases and the J gene end by 11 bases; junction bases not matched to a gene: 12. This CDR3 has 13 amino acids. The V gene's germline CDR1 is ENHRY and CDR2 SYGVKD. CDR3 loop: CAILGQGGNEQYF. CDR3 DNA: TGTGCCATCTTGGGACAGGGCGGTAATGAGCAGTACTTC.

The genes are TRBV28 and TRBJ2-4, with D possibly being TRBD2 (6 bases). This CDR3 is 16 amino acids long. Trimming left V 3 bases short and J 1 base short, with 13 bases between. Germline values: CDR1 MDHEN, CDR2 SYDVKM. The CDR3 protein is CASSFSGRSAKNIQYF. CDR3 nucleotide sequence: TGTGCCAGCAGTTTCTCAGGGAGGTCTGCCAAAAACATTCAGTACTTC.

The chain combines TRBV5-4 with TRBJ1-6; D not certain. V shed 4 bases and J shed 7 bases, with 12 bases lying between them. The CDR3 is 14 amino acids. Germline CDR1 and CDR2: SGHNT and YYREEE (reference sequence). CDR3 sequence: CASSPGVSNSPLHF. CDR3 nucleotides: TGTGCCAGCAGCCCCGGGGTGTCCAATTCACCCCTCCACTTT. Using reference TRBV5-4 and TRBJ1-6 for the parts outside the CDR3, the full variable domain is ETGVTQSPTHLIKTRGQQVTLRCSSQSGHNTVSWYQQALGQGPQFIFQYYREEENGRGNFPPRFSGLQFPNYSSELNVNALELDDSALYLCASSPGVSNSPLHFGNGTRLTVT.

This clonotype was seen only a few times. The chain is built from TRBV7-3 and TRBJ1-1; D possibly corresponds to TRBD1 (6 bases). V lost 5 bases and J lost 1, with 17 bases in between. The CDR3 has 16 residues. The germline CDR1 and CDR2 sequences are SGHTA and FQGTGA. The CDR3 DNA is TGTGCCAGCAGCCTGGACAGCTTATACCCGAACACTGAAGCTTTCTTT. Amino acid sequence: CASSLDSLYPNTEAFF.

This clonotype was seen a few times. The genes are TRBV7-3 and TRBJ1-6; weak D call: TRBD1 (5 bases). The CDR3 is 13 amino acids. Germline values: CDR1 SGHTA, CDR2 FQGTGA. V lost 4 bases, J lost 8 bases, and 9 bases lay in between. The CDR3 sequence: CASSSQTDSPLHF. The CDR3 DNA reads TGTGCCAGCAGCTCCCAGACAGATTCACCCCTCCACTTT.